Listed here is a single T cell receptor beta chain. The antigen remains unidentified. TCRdb itself ran the reads through MiXCR, one entry per CDR3 protein. Among about 60,000 distinct CDR3 sequences, around 49% were seen once, and the ten largest hold roughly 2.2%. The germline V gene has CDR1 MDHEN and CDR2 SYDVKM. Trimming shortened V by 6 bases and J by 0 bases, and 8 bases separated the two germline ends. CDR3 length: 14 residues. This specimen belongs to a study of type 1 regulatory T cells. The rearrangement uses TRBV28 and TRBJ1-4; the D is unclear. The sample consisted of cultured non-Tr1 T cells, either the whole culture or a sorted T cell fraction (not recorded which). The TCR was taken from a human donor in good health. CDR3 DNA sequence: TGTGCCAGCAGCTTTGAGGCAACTAATGAAAAACTGTTTTTT. This sequence encodes CASSFEATNEKLFF. The full variable domain, completed using reference TRBV28 and TRBJ1-4, is DVKVTQSSRYLVKRTGEKVFLECVQDMDHENMFWYRQDPGLGLRLIYFSYDVKMKEKGDIPEGYSVSREKKERFSLILESASTNQTSMYLCASSFEATNEKLFFGSGTQLSVL.